The next 21 T cell receptor beta chains were all read from a single sample in a study of T cells after yellow fever vaccination. One entry per CDR3 protein results from TCRdb running MiXCR on the 5' RACE reads. Here the sample spans hundreds of thousands of distinct CDR3 sequences, roughly 5.2% being singletons. The sample consisted of CD4+ T cells sorted from PBMCs, taken on the day of the yellow fever booster vaccination. Every receptor here comes from a man between 18 and 29 years old who received the YFV17D yellow fever vaccine.

This clonotype was seen many times. The chain combines TRBV7-9 with TRBJ1-1; D is perhaps TRBD1 (5 bases). CDR3 length: 15 amino acids. CDR1 SEHNR and CDR2 FQNEAQ come from the germline V gene (reference sequence). Trimming cost V 2 bases and J 9 bases, with 19 bases left between them. The CDR3 DNA is TGTGCCAGCAGCTTAAGGGGCCAAGCCAGTGTTAAAGCTTTCTTT. It encodes CASSLRGQASVKAFF.

This clonotype turned up a few times. The chain is built from TRBV4-3 and TRBJ1-3; no definite D call. In germline, CDR1 is LGHNA, CDR2 YSLEER. The V end lost 1 base, the J end lost 0 bases, and 10 bases lay between the germline ends. The CDR3 has 16 amino acids. In DNA form, the CDR3 reads TGCGCCAGCAGCCAAGCACCGGTCAGCTCTGGAAACACCATATATTTT. Its protein product is CASSQAPVSSGNTIYF.

This clonotype has a count of ten or more. The V call is TRBV12-3 or TRBV12-4, the J call TRBJ1-2, with TRBD1 matching over 9 bases. This CDR3 has 13 residues. J gave up 7 bases and V 6 bases, and 6 bases lay outside the gene matches. CDR3 nucleotides: TGTGCCAGCAGCACAGGGGGCGCGGGTGGCTACACCTTC. Protein product: CASSTGGAGGYTF.

This clonotype was recorded at least ten times. The chain joins TRBV7-2 to TRBJ2-7; 7 nucleotides line up with TRBD2. This CDR3 contains 15 residues. Looked up from germline, CDR1 is SGHTA and CDR2 is FQGNSA. V was pared by 4 bases and J by 3 bases, with 9 bases of the junction left unmatched. CDR3 sequence (DNA): TGTGCCAGCAGCTCCCCCCTGCGGGGGATCTACGAGCAGTACTTC. The encoded protein is CASSSPLRGIYEQYF.

The table lists this clonotype with many counts. This sequence joins TRBV3-1 and TRBJ2-2, with 7 bases fitting TRBD2. Trimming at V came to 5 bases and at J to 2 bases, leaving 5 bases not matched to a gene. The CDR3 contains 15 residues. The germline gives CDR1 LGHDT, CDR2 YNNKEL (reference sequence). CDR3 nucleotides: TGTGCCAGCAGCTCCGGGACTACTAACACCGGGGAGCTGTTTTTT. It is translated as CASSSGTTNTGELFF.

This rearrangement joins TRBV12-3 or TRBV12-4 to TRBJ1-2; no clear D gene. Deletions cut 5 bases from V and 5 bases from J, with 9 bases between. The CDR3 runs to 12 residues. CDR3 sequence: CASSPLPYGYTF. DNA for the CDR3: TGTGCCAGCAGTCCCCTCCCGTATGGCTACACCTTC.

In its sample, this clonotype was seen many times. The rearrangement uses TRBV5-1 and TRBJ2-4, with 7 bases lining up with TRBD1. The V gene's germline CDR1 is SGHRS and CDR2 YFSETQ. The V and J ends lost 9 bases and 7 bases, in that order; junction bases with no gene match: 7. The CDR3 is 12 amino acids. CDR3 protein: CATRDSGNIQYF. Written as DNA, the CDR3 is TGCGCCACTCGGGACAGTGGGAACATTCAGTACTTC. The full variable domain, in which reference TRBV5-1 and TRBJ2-4 provide the parts outside the CDR3, is KAGVTQTPRYLIKTRGQQVTLSCSPISGHRSVSWYQQTPGQGLQFLFEYFSETQRNKGNFPGRFSGRQFSNSRSEMNVSTLELGDSALYLCATRDSGNIQYFGAGTRLSVL.

This clonotype was found a few times. The chain employs TRBV18 and TRBJ2-7; TRBD1 is a possible D gene (5 bases). Germline CDR1 reads KGHSH; CDR2 reads LQKENI. Trimming removed 6 bases at V and 8 bases at J, with 32 bases between. This CDR3 comprises 18 residues. CDR3 region: CASSRQNRSHYVSAQQYF. The CDR3 DNA reads TGTGCCAGCTCGCGACAGAATCGAAGCCACTACGTCTCCGCTCAGCAGTACTTC. Full variable domain (rest looked up from reference TRBV18 and TRBJ2-7): NAGVMQNPRHLVRRRGQEARLRCSPMKGHSHVYWYRQLPEEGLKFMVYLQKENIIDESGMPKERFSAEFPKEGPSILRIQQVVRGDSAAYFCASSRQNRSHYVSAQQYFGPGTRLTVT.

This clonotype occurred a few times. The chain combines TRBV12-3 or TRBV12-4 with TRBJ1-6, with D uncertain. This CDR3 spans 14 amino acids. V lost 5 bases and J 4 bases, leaving 9 bases between the germline ends. CDR3: CASSPTEYNSPLHF. CDR3 DNA sequence: TGTGCCAGCAGTCCCACGGAGTATAATTCACCCCTCCACTTT.

This clonotype was found many times. V is TRBV10-3 and J is TRBJ2-7; D could derive from TRBD1 or TRBD2 (6 bases each). The CDR3 has 15 residues. Trimming took off 3 bases at V and 7 bases at J, with 19 bases between the two ends. Germline V gene data show CDR1 as ENHRY and CDR2 as SYGVKD. This CDR3 is CAISDQNRASGEQYF. The CDR3 coding sequence is TGTGCCATCAGTGATCAGAACAGGGCAAGCGGGGAGCAGTACTTC.

This clonotype was recorded a few times. This chain links TRBV2 with TRBJ2-3; D ambiguous. V gave up 7 bases and J gave up 2 bases, with 7 bases separating them. Germline lookup yields CDR1 SNHLY and CDR2 FYNNEI. The CDR3 has 12 residues. The CDR3 reads CASTQTTDTQYF. DNA for the CDR3: TGTGCCAGCACCCAGACCACAGATACGCAGTATTTT.

V and J are TRBV5-5 and TRBJ2-1; D is ambiguous. Germline-derived CDR1 and CDR2 are SGHKS and YYEKEE (reference sequence). The CDR3 has 15 amino acids. V was trimmed by 3 bases and J by 0 bases, leaving 10 bases between them. CDR3 nucleotide sequence: TGTGCCAGCAGCTCGATGACTGTCTCCTACAATGAGCAGTTCTTC. It yields the protein CASSSMTVSYNEQFF.

This clonotype was recorded many times. CDR3 loop: CASSVLAGSTDTQYF. The CDR3 nucleotides read TGTGCCAGCAGTGTCCTAGCGGGGAGCACAGATACGCAGTATTTT. The chain combines TRBV2 with TRBJ2-3; TRBD2 aligns across 9 bases. CDR3 length: 15 amino acids. The V gene's germline CDR1 is SNHLY and CDR2 FYNNEI. After removal of 4 bases from V and 0 bases from J, the junction contained 2 bases not matched to a gene.

This clonotype was counted many times. CDR3 in DNA: TGTGCCAGCAGCCGATCCAGGGGACACACCGGGGAGCTGTTTTTT. This sequence encodes CASSRSRGHTGELFF. The chain employs TRBV3-1 and TRBJ2-2, with D possibly being TRBD1 (6 bases). The V gene's germline CDR1 is LGHDT and CDR2 YNNKEL (reference sequence). This CDR3 is 15 amino acids long. Between the trimmed V and J ends, which lost 4 bases and 3 bases, there was a span of 12 bases.

The V call is TRBV12-3 or TRBV12-4, the J call TRBJ2-1; 9 nucleotides line up with TRBD2. The CDR3 runs 16 residues. The V gene end was trimmed by 6 bases and the J gene end by 4 bases; junction bases not matched to a gene: 10. The CDR3 coding sequence is TGTGCCAGCAGACCCCCGGCGGGGGGGCTATACAATGAGCAGTTCTTC. As protein: CASRPPAGGLYNEQFF.

The sample holds a few counts of this clonotype. The rearrangement links TRBV11-1 to TRBJ1-1, with D perhaps matching TRBD1 (6 bases). V was clipped by 5 bases and J by 3 bases, with 13 bases between them. The CDR3 has 14 residues. Looked up from germline, CDR1 is SGHAT and CDR2 is FQDESV (reference sequence). This CDR3 reads CASSRTGKDTEAFF. CDR3 coding DNA: TGTGCCAGCAGCCGAACAGGGAAGGACACTGAAGCTTTCTTT.

This clonotype was picked up a small number of times. The chain is built from TRBV19 and TRBJ2-7; D is perhaps TRBD2 (6 bases). V lost 7 bases, J lost 5 bases, and 15 bases lay in between. Germline values: CDR1 LNHDA, CDR2 SQIVND (reference sequence). CDR3 length: 13 amino acids. The CDR3 coding sequence is TGTGCCAGTATAGGGAGGAGGTTCCACGAGCAGTACGTC. Its protein product is CASIGRRFHEQYV.

V and J are TRBV25-1 and TRBJ2-3; D not certain. The V end lost 3 bases, the J end lost 3 bases, and 16 bases lay between the germline ends. CDR1 is MGHDK, CDR2 SYGVNS, per germline. This CDR3 comprises 16 residues. CDR3 sequence: CASSDFVRQATDTQYF. Here the CDR3 DNA reads TGTGCCAGCAGTGATTTTGTGCGGCAGGCAACAGATACGCAGTATTTT.

The chain carries TRBV4-1 and TRBJ2-5; D could derive from TRBD1 or TRBD2 (5 bases each). Germline CDR1 and CDR2: MGHRA and YSYEKL. This CDR3 is built from 15 residues. V lost 4 bases to trimming and J lost 1 base, with 13 bases between them. Written as DNA, the CDR3 is TGCGCCAGCAGCCGGGGACGGATGGCCCAAGAGACCCAGTACTTC. Amino acid sequence: CASSRGRMAQETQYF.

The CDR3 DNA reads TGTGCCATCAGTGAGGAACTAGCGGGGGGCCTCGATACGCAGTATTTT. This sequence encodes CAISEELAGGLDTQYF. The chain couples TRBV10-3 to TRBJ2-3, with 12 bases that match TRBD2. Germline V gene lookup returns CDR1 ENHRY and CDR2 SYGVKD. Trimming at V came to 2 bases and at J to 6 bases, leaving 6 bases not matched to a gene. The CDR3 length is 16 residues.

This clonotype was picked up many times. The CDR3, as DNA: TGTGCCAGCAGCTTAGCAACAGACCAAGCTTTCTTT. The encoded protein is CASSLATDQAFF. The chain recombines TRBV7-2 with TRBJ1-1; D is ambiguous. The CDR3 spans 12 residues. The V end was cut by 0 bases, the J end by 9 bases, with 8 bases between. Per germline, CDR1 SGHTA and CDR2 FQGNSA.